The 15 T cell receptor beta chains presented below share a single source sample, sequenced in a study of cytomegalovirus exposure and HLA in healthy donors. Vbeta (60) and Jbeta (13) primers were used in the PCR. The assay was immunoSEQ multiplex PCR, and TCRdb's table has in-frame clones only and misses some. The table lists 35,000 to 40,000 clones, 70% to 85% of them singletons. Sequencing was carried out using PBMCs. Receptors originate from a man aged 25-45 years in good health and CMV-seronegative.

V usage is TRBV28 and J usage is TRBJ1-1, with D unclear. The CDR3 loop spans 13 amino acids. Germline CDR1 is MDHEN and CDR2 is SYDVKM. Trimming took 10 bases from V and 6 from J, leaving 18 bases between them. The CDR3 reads CATRRGVVAEAFF. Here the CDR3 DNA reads TGTGCCACCCGGCGGGGTGTCGTCGCTGAAGCTTTCTTT. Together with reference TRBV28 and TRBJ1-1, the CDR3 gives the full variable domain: DVKVTQSSRYLVKRTGEKVFLECVQDMDHENMFWYRQDPGLGLRLIYFSYDVKMKEKGDIPEGYSVSREKKERFSLILESASTNQTSMYLCATRRGVVAEAFFGQGTRLTVV.

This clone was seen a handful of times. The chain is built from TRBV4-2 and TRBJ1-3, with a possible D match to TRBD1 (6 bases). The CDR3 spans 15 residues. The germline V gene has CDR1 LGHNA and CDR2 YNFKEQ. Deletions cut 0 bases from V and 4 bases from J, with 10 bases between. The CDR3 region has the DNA TGTGCCAGCAGCCAAGAACCCGGACAGGGAAACACCATATATTTT. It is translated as CASSQEPGQGNTIYF.

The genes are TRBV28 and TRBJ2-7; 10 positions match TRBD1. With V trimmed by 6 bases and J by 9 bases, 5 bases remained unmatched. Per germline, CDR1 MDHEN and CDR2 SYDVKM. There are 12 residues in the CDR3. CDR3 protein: CASSRQGAWQYF. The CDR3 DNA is TGTGCCAGCAGCAGACAGGGGGCTTGGCAGTACTTC.

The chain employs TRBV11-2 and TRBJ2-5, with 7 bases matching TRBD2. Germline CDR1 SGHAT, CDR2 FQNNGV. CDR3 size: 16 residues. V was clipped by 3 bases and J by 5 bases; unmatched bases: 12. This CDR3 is CASSLQGAGLGETQYF. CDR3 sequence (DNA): TGTGCCAGCAGCTTGCAAGGAGCGGGGTTAGGGGAGACCCAGTACTTC.

The CDR3 reads CASSWTNEQYF. The CDR3, as DNA: TGTGCCAGCAGTTGGACTAACGAGCAGTACTTC. The chain carries TRBV6-1 and TRBJ2-7; D may be TRBD2 (6 bases). Per germline, CDR1 MNHNS and CDR2 SASEGT. The CDR3 consists of 11 residues. The V and J ends lost 5 bases and 5 bases respectively, with 7 bases between them.

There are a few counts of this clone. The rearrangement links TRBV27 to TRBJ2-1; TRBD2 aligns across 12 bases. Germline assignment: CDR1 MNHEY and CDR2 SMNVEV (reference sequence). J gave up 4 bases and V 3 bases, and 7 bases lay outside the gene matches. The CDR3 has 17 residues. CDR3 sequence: CASSFLAGGRGYNEQFF. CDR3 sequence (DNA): TGTGCCAGCAGTTTTCTAGCGGGGGGGCGTGGGTACAATGAGCAGTTCTTC.

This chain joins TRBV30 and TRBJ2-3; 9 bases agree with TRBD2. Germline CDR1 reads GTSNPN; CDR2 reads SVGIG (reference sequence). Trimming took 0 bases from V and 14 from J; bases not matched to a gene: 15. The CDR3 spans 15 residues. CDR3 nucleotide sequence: TGTGCCTGGAGTGTACTTAGCGGGAGCGATGATCCGGGGTATTTT. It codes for CAWSVLSGSDDPGYF.

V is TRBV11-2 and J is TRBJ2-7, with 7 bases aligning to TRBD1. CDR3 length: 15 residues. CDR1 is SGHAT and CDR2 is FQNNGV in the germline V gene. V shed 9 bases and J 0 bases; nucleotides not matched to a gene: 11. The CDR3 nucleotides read TGTGCCAGTGCCTTTGGTTCAGGGGGCTCCTACGAGCAGTACTTC. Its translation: CASAFGSGGSYEQYF.

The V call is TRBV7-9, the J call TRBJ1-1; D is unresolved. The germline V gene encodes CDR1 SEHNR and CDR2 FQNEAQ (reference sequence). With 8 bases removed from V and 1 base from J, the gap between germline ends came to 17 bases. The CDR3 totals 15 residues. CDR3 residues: CASLLSGVENTEAFF. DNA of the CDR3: TGTGCCAGCCTGTTGTCGGGAGTGGAGAACACTGAAGCTTTCTTT.

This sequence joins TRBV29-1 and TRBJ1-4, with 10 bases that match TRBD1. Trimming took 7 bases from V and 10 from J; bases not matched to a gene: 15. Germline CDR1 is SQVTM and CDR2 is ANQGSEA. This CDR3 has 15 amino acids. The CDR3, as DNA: TGCAGCGCTACCGCCACCGGGACAGGGGCAGGAAAACTGTTTTTT. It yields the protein CSATATGTGAGKLFF.

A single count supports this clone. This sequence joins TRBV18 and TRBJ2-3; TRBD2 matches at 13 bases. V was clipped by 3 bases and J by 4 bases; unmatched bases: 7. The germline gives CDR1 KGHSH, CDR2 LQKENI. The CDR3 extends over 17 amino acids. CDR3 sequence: CASSPFGLAGVADTQYF. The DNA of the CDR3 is TGTGCCAGCTCACCTTTCGGACTAGCGGGAGTGGCAGATACGCAGTATTTT.

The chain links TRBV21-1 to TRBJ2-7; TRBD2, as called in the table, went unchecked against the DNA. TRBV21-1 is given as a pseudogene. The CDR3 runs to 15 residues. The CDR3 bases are TGTGCCAGCGGGACCGGGACTAGCGGGGGTCACGAGCAGTACTTC. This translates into CASGTGTSGGHEQYF.

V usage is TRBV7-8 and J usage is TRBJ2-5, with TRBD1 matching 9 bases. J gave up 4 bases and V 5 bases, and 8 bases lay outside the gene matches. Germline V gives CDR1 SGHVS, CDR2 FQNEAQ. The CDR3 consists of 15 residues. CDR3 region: CASSPWTGATETQYF. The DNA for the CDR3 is TGTGCCAGCAGCCCATGGACAGGGGCAACAGAGACCCAGTACTTC.

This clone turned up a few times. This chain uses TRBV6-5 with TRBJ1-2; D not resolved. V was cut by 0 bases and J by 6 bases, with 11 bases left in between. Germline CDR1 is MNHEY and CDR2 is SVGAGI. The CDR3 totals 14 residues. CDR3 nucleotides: TGTGCCAGCAGTTACTCGAACCCGGGAGATGGCTACACCTTC. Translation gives CASSYSNPGDGYTF.

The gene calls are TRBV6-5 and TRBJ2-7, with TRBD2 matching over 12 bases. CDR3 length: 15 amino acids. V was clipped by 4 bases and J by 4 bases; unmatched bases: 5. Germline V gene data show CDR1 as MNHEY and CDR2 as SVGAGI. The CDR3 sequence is CASSLYGTSGYEQYF. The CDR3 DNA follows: TGTGCCAGCAGTTTATACGGGACTAGCGGGTACGAGCAGTACTTC.